These 9 T cell receptor beta chains were all obtained from the same sample, sequenced in a study of CD8+ T cells in alopecia areata. Sequencing templates came from extracted RNA that was reverse transcribed into cDNA. TCRdb's table, derived via immunoSEQ multiplex PCR, lists solely in-frame clones and lacks some. The profile covers roughly 220,000 clones, with roughly two fifths appearing a single time and around 0.48% taken by the ten largest. Specified treatment: oral pan-JAK inhibitor, 5-10 mg twice daily. The starting material was CD4+ T cells sorted from blood, obtained at approximately week 30, from a patient treated with tofacitinib. These receptors all stem from a human donor with alopecia areata.

This chain links TRBV30 with TRBJ1-2; no clear D gene. V was clipped by 4 bases and J by 4 bases, with 16 bases between them. This CDR3 contains 14 residues. Germline V lookup: CDR1 GTSNPN, CDR2 SVGIG (reference sequence). In DNA form, the CDR3 reads TGTGCCTGGAATATGGGCCGTGCAGCCTATGGCTACACCTTC. It codes for CAWNMGRAAYGYTF.

The rearrangement links TRBV19 to TRBJ1-1; TRBD1 might be the D (6 bases). This CDR3 is built from 14 residues. Per germline, CDR1 LNHDA and CDR2 SQIVND (reference sequence). V lost 3 bases and J lost 1, with 9 bases in between. The CDR3 nucleotides are TGTGCCAGTAGTATTGGACAGACGAACACTGAAGCTTTCTTT. Amino acids: CASSIGQTNTEAFF.

This clone occurred a few times. This CDR3 is also generated by other DNA sequences in the sample. J is TRBJ2-7 and V is TRBV6-5; 7 bases match TRBD1. The CDR3 is 15 residues long. Germline V gives CDR1 MNHEY, CDR2 SVGAGI. The ends lost 0 bases at V and 2 bases at J; junction bases unmatched: 4. CDR3 nucleotides: TGTGCCAGCAGTTACTCGGGCCAGGGGGCCTACGAGCAGTACTTC. As protein: CASSYSGQGAYEQYF.

The V and J genes are TRBV7-9 and TRBJ1-2, with D maybe TRBD1 (5 bases). Germline CDR1 reads SEHNR; CDR2 reads FQNEAQ (reference sequence). CDR3 length: 12 residues. V was shortened by 8 bases and J by 8 bases, with 15 bases between the two germline ends. CDR3 amino acids: CASEGSHGGYTF. CDR3 coding DNA: TGTGCCAGCGAGGGGTCCCACGGAGGCTACACCTTC. Full variable domain (outside the CDR3, taken from reference TRBV7-9 and TRBJ1-2): DTGVSQNPRHKITKRGQNVTFRCDPISEHNRLYWYRQTLGQGPEFLTYFQNEAQLEKSRLLSDRFSAERPKGSFSTLEIQRTEQGDSAMYLCASEGSHGGYTFGSGTRLTVV.

The CDR3 reads CASSEVLTEETQYF. The CDR3 bases are TGTGCCAGCAGTGAAGTATTGACCGAAGAGACCCAGTACTTC. The chain links TRBV2 to TRBJ2-5; D is unresolved. The germline V gene has CDR1 SNHLY and CDR2 FYNNEI. V was cut by 1 base and J by 3 bases, with 9 bases left in between. CDR3 size: 14 residues.

This clone has only a few counts. The chain links TRBV30 to TRBJ1-1; D ambiguous. V was trimmed by 2 bases and J by 6 bases, leaving 13 bases between them. There are 13 residues in the CDR3. CDR1 and CDR2 (germline): GTSNPN, SVGIG (reference sequence). The CDR3 DNA reads TGTGCCTGGAGTCCATATGGTGCGTCTGAAGCTTTCTTT. It specifies CAWSPYGASEAFF.

V gene TRBV30 combines with J gene TRBJ2-3, with TRBD2 matching over 11 bases. The trim removed 2 bases at V and 4 bases at J, leaving 5 bases unmatched. CDR3 size: 15 residues. Germline V lookup: CDR1 GTSNPN, CDR2 SVGIG (reference sequence). CDR3 DNA: TGTGCCTGGAGTCCCCTTAGCGGGGGGGCAGATACGCAGTATTTT. Translated, it gives CAWSPLSGGADTQYF.

This clone was observed a handful of times. The DNA of the CDR3 is TGTGCCAGCAGCAATGCTTGGGTGGAACCTGAAGCTTTCTTT. Protein product: CASSNAWVEPEAFF. The J gene is TRBJ1-1, the V gene TRBV7-9; no definite D call. This CDR3 spans 14 amino acids. Trimming cost V 5 bases and J 6 bases, with 16 bases left between them. Per germline, CDR1 SEHNR and CDR2 FQNEAQ (reference sequence).

This clone occurred a few times. The chain combines TRBV28 with TRBJ1-2, with a tentative D call TRBD1 (5 bases). Germline lookup yields CDR1 MDHEN and CDR2 SYDVKM. Trimming removed 5 bases from V and 4 bases from J, with 14 bases in between. CDR3 size: 14 residues. For the CDR3, the DNA is TGTGCCAGCAGTATCGGGGGGGGAGGCTATGGCTACACCTTC. Amino acids: CASSIGGGGYGYTF.